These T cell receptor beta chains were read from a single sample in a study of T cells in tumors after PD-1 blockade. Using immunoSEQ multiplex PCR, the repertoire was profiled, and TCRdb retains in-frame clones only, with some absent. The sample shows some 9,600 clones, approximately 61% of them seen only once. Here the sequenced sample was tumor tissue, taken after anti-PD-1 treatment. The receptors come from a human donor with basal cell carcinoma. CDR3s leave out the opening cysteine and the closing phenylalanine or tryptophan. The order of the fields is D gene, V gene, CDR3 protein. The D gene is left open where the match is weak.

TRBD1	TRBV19	ASSTAGTGSYEQY
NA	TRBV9	ASSATPYSNQPQH
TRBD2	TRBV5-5	ASSLGLAGGSNTGELF
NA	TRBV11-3	ASSLDSTDTQY
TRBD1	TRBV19	ASSIGGQGKEQY
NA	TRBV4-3	ASSQGVGPEIPYEQY
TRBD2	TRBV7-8	ASSLRYIAGGPYEQY
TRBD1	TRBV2	ASSSTGLNTEAF
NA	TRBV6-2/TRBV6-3	ASSYGGALNEQF
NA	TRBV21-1	ASKWGVTPGTQETQY
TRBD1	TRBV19	ASSTTGGSYEQY
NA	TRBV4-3	ASSQAGSRNTEAF
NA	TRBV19	ASSIGGWDQPQH
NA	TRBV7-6	ASSSRDPGELF
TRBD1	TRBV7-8	ASSTRQGDRHNEQF
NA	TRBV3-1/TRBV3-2	ASSPQSGNEKLF
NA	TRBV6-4	ASGNLTNTIY
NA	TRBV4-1	ASSQTGLNSPLH
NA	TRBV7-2	ASSLPTLGNEQF
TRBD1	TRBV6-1	ASSEVLSGGDPQH
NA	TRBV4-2	ASSQDGGRGDEKLF